This record covers a single T cell receptor (beta chain). Its antigen is as yet unknown. Sequencing used immunoSEQ multiplex PCR; TCRdb keeps in-frame clones, though not all of them. In the table there are tens of thousands of clones, approximately 92% of which are singletons. This record comes from a study of T cells in tuberculosis. Study results and limitations: Active tuberculosis TCR-alpha repertoires lay closer to GMM-specific TCRs than IGRA-negative controls, suggesting clonal expansion. GEM motif frequencies gave about 70% accuracy; the GMM repertoire gave roughly 85%. Samples were chosen by availability of cryopreserved specimens.

The length of the CDR3 is 16 residues. V was clipped by 6 bases and J by 2 bases; unmatched bases: 7. Germline V CDR1 and CDR2: WNHNN, SYGVQD (reference sequence). The chain carries TRBV10-1 and TRBJ2-2, with 9 bases identical to TRBD1. The TCR originated in a donor between 10 and 35 years old with latent tuberculosis or without tuberculosis infection. Some clones in this sample may be carry-over from other donors' samples. The sequenced sample was PBMCs. The CDR3 DNA sequence: TGCGCCAGCAGCAGACAGGGGGTATTAAACACCGGGGAGCTGTTTTTT. It yields the protein CASSRQGVLNTGELFF.